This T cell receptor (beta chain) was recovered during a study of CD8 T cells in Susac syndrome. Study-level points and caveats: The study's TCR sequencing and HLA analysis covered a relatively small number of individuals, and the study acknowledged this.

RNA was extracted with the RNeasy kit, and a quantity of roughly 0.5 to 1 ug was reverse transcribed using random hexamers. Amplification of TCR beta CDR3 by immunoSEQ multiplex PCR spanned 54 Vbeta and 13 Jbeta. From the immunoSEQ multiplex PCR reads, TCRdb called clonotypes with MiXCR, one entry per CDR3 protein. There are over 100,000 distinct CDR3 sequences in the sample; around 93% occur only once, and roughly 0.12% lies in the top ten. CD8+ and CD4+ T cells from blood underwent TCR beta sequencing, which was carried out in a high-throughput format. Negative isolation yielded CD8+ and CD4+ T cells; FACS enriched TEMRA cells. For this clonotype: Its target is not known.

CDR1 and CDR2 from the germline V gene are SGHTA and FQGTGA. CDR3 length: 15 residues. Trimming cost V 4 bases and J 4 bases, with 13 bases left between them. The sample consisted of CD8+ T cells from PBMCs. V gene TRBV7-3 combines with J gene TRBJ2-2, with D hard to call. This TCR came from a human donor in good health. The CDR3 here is CASSSNPEPTGELFF. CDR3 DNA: TGTGCCAGCAGCTCCAACCCCGAGCCCACCGGGGAGCTGTTTTTT.